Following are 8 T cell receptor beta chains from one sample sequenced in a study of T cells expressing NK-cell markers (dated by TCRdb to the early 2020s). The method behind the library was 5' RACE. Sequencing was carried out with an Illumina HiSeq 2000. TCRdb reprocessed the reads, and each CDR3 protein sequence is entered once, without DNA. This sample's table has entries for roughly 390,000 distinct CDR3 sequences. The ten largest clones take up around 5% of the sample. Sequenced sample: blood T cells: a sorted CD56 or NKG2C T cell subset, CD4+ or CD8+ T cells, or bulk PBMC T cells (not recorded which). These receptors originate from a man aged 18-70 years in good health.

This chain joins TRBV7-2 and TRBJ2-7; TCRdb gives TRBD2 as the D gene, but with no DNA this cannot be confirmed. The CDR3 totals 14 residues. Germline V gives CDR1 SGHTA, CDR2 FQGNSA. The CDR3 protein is CASSPKSGGNEQYF.

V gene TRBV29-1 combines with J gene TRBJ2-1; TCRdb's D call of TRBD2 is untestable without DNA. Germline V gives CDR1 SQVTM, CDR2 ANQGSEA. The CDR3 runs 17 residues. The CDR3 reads CSVLGLAGGSSYNEQFF.

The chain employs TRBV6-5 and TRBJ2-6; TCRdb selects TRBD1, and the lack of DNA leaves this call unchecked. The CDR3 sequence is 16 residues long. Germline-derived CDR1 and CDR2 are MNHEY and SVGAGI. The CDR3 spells CASSLSTGSGANVLTF.

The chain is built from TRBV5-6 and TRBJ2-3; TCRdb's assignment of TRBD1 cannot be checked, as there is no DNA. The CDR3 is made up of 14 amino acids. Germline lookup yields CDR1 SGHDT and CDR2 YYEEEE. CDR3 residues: CASSARGSTDTQYF. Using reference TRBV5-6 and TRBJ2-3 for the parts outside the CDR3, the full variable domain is DAGVTQSPTHLIKTRGQQVTLRCSPKSGHDTVSWYQQALGQGPQFIFQYYEEEERQRGNFPDRFSGHQFPNYSSELNVNALLLGDSALYLCASSARGSTDTQYFGPGTRLTVL.

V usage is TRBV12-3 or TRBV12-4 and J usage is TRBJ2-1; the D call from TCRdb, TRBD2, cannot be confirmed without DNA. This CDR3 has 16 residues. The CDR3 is CASTIGGTSRWDEQFF.

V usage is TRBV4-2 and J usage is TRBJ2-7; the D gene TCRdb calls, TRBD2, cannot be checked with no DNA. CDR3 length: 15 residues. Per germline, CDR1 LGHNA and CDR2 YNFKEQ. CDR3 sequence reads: CASSQGLAGTYEQYF.

This CDR3 is CSARPIHRSGNTIYF. The chain recombines TRBV20-1 with TRBJ1-3. CDR1 DFQATT and CDR2 SNEGSKA come from the germline V gene (reference sequence). CDR3 length: 15 amino acids.

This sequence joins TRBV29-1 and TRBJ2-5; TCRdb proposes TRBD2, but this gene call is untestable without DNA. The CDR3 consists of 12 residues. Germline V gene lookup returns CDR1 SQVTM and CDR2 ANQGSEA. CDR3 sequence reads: CSGGHSMETQYF.